These T cell receptor beta chains were read from a single sample in a study of blood T cell repertoires in COVID-19. The repertoire was sequenced with immunoSEQ multiplex PCR; TCRdb's copy has only in-frame clones and lacks some. The sample has 250,000 to 400,000 clones, around 88% seen once. What was sequenced was peripheral blood. The origin of the receptors is a woman in her twenties or thirties with COVID-19, enrolled during active disease. CDR3s include the opening cysteine and the closing phenylalanine or tryptophan. The D gene is left open where the match is weak. Not every row has a clone size; where given, it reads once, few, many or a size class.

CDR3 DNA: TGTGCCTCTTTTAGGGGGACTGAAGCTTTCTTT
CDR3 protein: CASFRGTEAFF
J gene: TRBJ1-1
V gene: TRBV30
D gene: -
clone size: -

CDR3 DNA: TGTGCCTGGACCCTAGGGGGGGCAGGTGGAGAAAAACTGTTTTTT
CDR3 protein: CAWTLGGAGGEKLFF
J gene: TRBJ1-4
V gene: TRBV30
D gene: -
clone size: -

CDR3 DNA: TGTGCCAGCAGTACAAACAGGAACTATGGCTACACCTTC
CDR3 protein: CASSTNRNYGYTF
J gene: TRBJ1-2
V gene: TRBV28
D gene: -
clone size: -

CDR3 DNA: TGTGCCAGCAGCTTAGTTGGCGGGGGGGCCTTGAAGGATACGCAGTATTTT
CDR3 protein: CASSLVGGGALKDTQYF
J gene: TRBJ2-3
V gene: TRBV7-2
D gene: TRBD2
clone size: -

CDR3 DNA: TGCGCCAGCAGCCGTATGCAGGGGGTATCTGAAGCTTTCTTT
CDR3 protein: CASSRMQGVSEAFF
J gene: TRBJ1-1
V gene: TRBV4-1
D gene: TRBD1
clone size: -

CDR3 DNA: TGTGCCAGCGCTGATCTACAGGCGTACACTGAAGCTTTCTTT
CDR3 protein: CASADLQAYTEAFF
J gene: TRBJ1-1
V gene: TRBV28
D gene: -
clone size: few

CDR3 DNA: TGTGCCAGCAGTTTAAATCCGGGACTAGCGGGGGGCGAGCAGTTCTTC
CDR3 protein: CASSLNPGLAGGEQFF
J gene: TRBJ2-1
V gene: TRBV6-4
D gene: TRBD2
clone size: -

CDR3 DNA: TGTGCCAGCAGTTATTTAGCGGGGCCTCCCTACAATGAGCAGTTCTTC
CDR3 protein: CASSYLAGPPYNEQFF
J gene: TRBJ2-1
V gene: TRBV6-5
D gene: TRBD2
clone size: -

CDR3 DNA: TGCGCCAGCAGCCAATTTACAGGGCAGCCCCAGCATTTT
CDR3 protein: CASSQFTGQPQHF
J gene: TRBJ1-5
V gene: TRBV4-3
D gene: -
clone size: -

CDR3 DNA: TGTGCCAGCAGCCCGACAGGGAGAAACACCATATATTTT
CDR3 protein: CASSPTGRNTIYF
J gene: TRBJ1-3
V gene: TRBV7-9
D gene: TRBD1
clone size: -

CDR3 DNA: TGTGCCGGCAGCCAGGACAGCTCCTATAATTCACCCCTCCACTTT
CDR3 protein: CAGSQDSSYNSPLHF
J gene: TRBJ1-6
V gene: TRBV2
D gene: -
clone size: -

CDR3 DNA: TGTGCCAGCAGTTCGACAGGGTTTTTACCCCTCCACTTT
CDR3 protein: CASSSTGFLPLHF
J gene: TRBJ1-6
V gene: TRBV28
D gene: TRBD1
clone size: once

CDR3 DNA: TGCGCCAGCAGCCAAGACCGGGGATTAGGTGGCGGCTACACCTTC
CDR3 protein: CASSQDRGLGGGYTF
J gene: TRBJ1-2
V gene: TRBV4-3
D gene: -
clone size: -

CDR3 DNA: TGTGCCAGTAGTATCGGACACCCCACAGATACGCAGTATTTT
CDR3 protein: CASSIGHPTDTQYF
J gene: TRBJ2-3
V gene: TRBV19
D gene: -
clone size: -

CDR3 DNA: TGTGCTAGTGGTTTCTTAGCGGGGCACAATGAGCAGTTCTTC
CDR3 protein: CASGFLAGHNEQFF
J gene: TRBJ2-1
V gene: TRBV12-5
D gene: TRBD2
clone size: once

CDR3 DNA: TGTGCCTGGAGTGTAGGTGGTCATACCGGGACACCCGTCTCTGAAGCTTTCTTT
CDR3 protein: CAWSVGGHTGTPVSEAFF
J gene: TRBJ1-1
V gene: TRBV30
D gene: -
clone size: -

CDR3 DNA: TGTGCCAGCAGTTATGCGAGGGAGCTGTTTTTT
CDR3 protein: CASSYARELFF
J gene: TRBJ2-2
V gene: TRBV6-6
D gene: -
clone size: few

CDR3 DNA: TGTGCCAGCAGTGATTTACGAGTTGGAAACACCATATATTTT
CDR3 protein: CASSDLRVGNTIYF
J gene: TRBJ1-3
V gene: TRBV27
D gene: -
clone size: -

CDR3 DNA: TGTGCCAGTAGGGAGACCGGGGCCAACGTCCTGACTTTC
CDR3 protein: CASRETGANVLTF
J gene: TRBJ2-6
V gene: TRBV19
D gene: -
clone size: -

CDR3 DNA: TGCGCCAGCAGCTTTATGGGACAAACCTACAATGAGCAGTTCTTC
CDR3 protein: CASSFMGQTYNEQFF
J gene: TRBJ2-1
V gene: TRBV5-1
D gene: -
clone size: -

CDR3 DNA: TGTGCCAGCAGCTTTCAGGGCCGCGGCCACTCACCCCTCCACTTT
CDR3 protein: CASSFQGRGHSPLHF
J gene: TRBJ1-6
V gene: TRBV5-4
D gene: -
clone size: -

CDR3 DNA: TGTGCCATCAGTGAGGGACCGGGACAGGGAGGGGGTGAGCAGTTCTTC
CDR3 protein: CAISEGPGQGGGEQFF
J gene: TRBJ2-1
V gene: TRBV10-3
D gene: TRBD1
clone size: many

CDR3 DNA: TGTGCCAGCAGGCCCGGGACAGGGTCGTATGAGCAGTTCTTC
CDR3 protein: CASRPGTGSYEQFF
J gene: TRBJ2-1
V gene: TRBV6-5
D gene: TRBD1
clone size: -

CDR3 DNA: TGCAGTGCTAGTCGGGCTAGCGGATCCTTCCAGGAGACCCAGTACTTC
CDR3 protein: CSASRASGSFQETQYF
J gene: TRBJ2-5
V gene: TRBV20-1
D gene: TRBD2
clone size: -

CDR3 DNA: TGTGCCAGCAGTTTAGTAGCCTCCGCCGGGGAGCTGTTTTTT
CDR3 protein: CASSLVASAGELFF
J gene: TRBJ2-2
V gene: TRBV27
D gene: -
clone size: -

CDR3 DNA: TGTGCCTGGCAGGGGACCGGCGGTTGGTCTGAAGCTTTCTTT
CDR3 protein: CAWQGTGGWSEAFF
J gene: TRBJ1-1
V gene: TRBV30
D gene: -
clone size: -

CDR3 DNA: TGTGCCAGCAGTTTATTAACAGGGAATTCACCCCTCCACTTT
CDR3 protein: CASSLLTGNSPLHF
J gene: TRBJ1-6
V gene: TRBV28
D gene: -
clone size: -

CDR3 DNA: TGTGCCAGCAGGGGTTTAGCGAATGAGCAGTTCTTC
CDR3 protein: CASRGLANEQFF
J gene: TRBJ2-1
V gene: TRBV5-4
D gene: -
clone size: once

CDR3 DNA: TGTGCCAGTTATACAAGGGGCTTCACTGAAGCTTTCTTT
CDR3 protein: CASYTRGFTEAFF
J gene: TRBJ1-1
V gene: TRBV19
D gene: -
clone size: -

CDR3 DNA: TGTGCCAGCAGCAGACCGGGACAGGGTTTTACACCCCTCCACTTT
CDR3 protein: CASSRPGQGFTPLHF
J gene: TRBJ1-6
V gene: TRBV7-2
D gene: TRBD1
clone size: -

CDR3 DNA: TGTGCCAGCAGCCGAAACAGGAACACTGAAGCTTTCTTT
CDR3 protein: CASSRNRNTEAFF
J gene: TRBJ1-1
V gene: TRBV6-5
D gene: -
clone size: -

CDR3 DNA: TGTGCCATCAGTCCCGGGACAGGGAGAAACACTGAAGCTTTCTTT
CDR3 protein: CAISPGTGRNTEAFF
J gene: TRBJ1-1
V gene: TRBV10-3
D gene: TRBD1
clone size: -

CDR3 DNA: TGTGCCAGCAGTTACCTAGGGGCAGGCACTGAAGCTTTCTTT
CDR3 protein: CASSYLGAGTEAFF
J gene: TRBJ1-1
V gene: TRBV6-5
D gene: -
clone size: -

CDR3 DNA: TGCGCCAGCAGCCTGGACAGGGGAGGCACTGAAGCTTTCTTT
CDR3 protein: CASSLDRGGTEAFF
J gene: TRBJ1-1
V gene: TRBV5-1
D gene: TRBD1
clone size: -

CDR3 DNA: TGTGCCAGCAGTGTGGGGTCAGGGGGGATGAACACTGAAGCTTTCTTT
CDR3 protein: CASSVGSGGMNTEAFF
J gene: TRBJ1-1
V gene: TRBV2
D gene: TRBD1
clone size: -

CDR3 DNA: TGTGCCAGCAGTCTCGGACAGGGCGGCTACGAGCAGTACTTC
CDR3 protein: CASSLGQGGYEQYF
J gene: TRBJ2-7
V gene: TRBV27
D gene: TRBD1
clone size: -

CDR3 DNA: TGTGCCAGCAGGAGGCAGGGGCAGAGTGAAGCTTTCTTT
CDR3 protein: CASRRQGQSEAFF
J gene: TRBJ1-1
V gene: TRBV6-5
D gene: -
clone size: -

CDR3 DNA: TGTGCCAGCAGTGGACAGGGTGGATATAATTCACCCCTCCACTTT
CDR3 protein: CASSGQGGYNSPLHF
J gene: TRBJ1-6
V gene: TRBV2
D gene: TRBD1
clone size: once

CDR3 DNA: TGTGCCAGCAGTTTACTCGGACGGCACCTTAGGGGGGGCCGCGCCTACAATGAGCAGTTCTTC
CDR3 protein: CASSLLGRHLRGGRAYNEQFF
J gene: TRBJ2-1
V gene: TRBV27
D gene: -
clone size: -

CDR3 DNA: TGTGCCAGCAGCTTGTTGACCCGGGGGCAGTATTTT
CDR3 protein: CASSLLTRGQYF
J gene: TRBJ2-3
V gene: TRBV5-4
D gene: -
clone size: -

CDR3 DNA: TGCGCCAGCAGCCAACCCCCCGACAGGGGAAATGACAATGAGCAGTTCTTC
CDR3 protein: CASSQPPDRGNDNEQFF
J gene: TRBJ2-1
V gene: TRBV4-1
D gene: TRBD1
clone size: once

CDR3 DNA: TGTGCCAGCAGCTTGATCCCAGGGCGTACCGATGAGCAGTTCTTC
CDR3 protein: CASSLIPGRTDEQFF
J gene: TRBJ2-1
V gene: TRBV5-4
D gene: -
clone size: -

CDR3 DNA: TGTGCCAGCAGAACAGGGGGATTCACCGGGGAGCTGTTTTTT
CDR3 protein: CASRTGGFTGELFF
J gene: TRBJ2-2
V gene: TRBV6-5
D gene: TRBD1
clone size: -

CDR3 DNA: TGTGCCAGCAGCTTACAGGGGATCCAAGAGACCCAGTACTTC
CDR3 protein: CASSLQGIQETQYF
J gene: TRBJ2-5
V gene: TRBV11-3
D gene: -
clone size: -

CDR3 DNA: TGTGCCTGGGGACAGGGGAGAAACACCATATATTTT
CDR3 protein: CAWGQGRNTIYF
J gene: TRBJ1-3
V gene: TRBV30
D gene: TRBD1
clone size: -

CDR3 DNA: TGTGCCAGTATCCCGGGACAGGGGGCGATCTGGCCCCAGCATTTT
CDR3 protein: CASIPGQGAIWPQHF
J gene: TRBJ1-5
V gene: TRBV19
D gene: TRBD1
clone size: -

CDR3 DNA: TGTGCCAGCAGCCAAGACCTCTCGGCGGGGGGATCAACAGATACGCAGTATTTT
CDR3 protein: CASSQDLSAGGSTDTQYF
J gene: TRBJ2-3
V gene: TRBV3-1/TRBV3-2
D gene: TRBD2
clone size: -

CDR3 DNA: TGTGCCAGCAGCTCCCCGGGACAGAGTTACCAAGAGACCCAGTACTTC
CDR3 protein: CASSSPGQSYQETQYF
J gene: TRBJ2-5
V gene: TRBV13
D gene: TRBD1
clone size: -

CDR3 DNA: TGTGCCAGTAGTACAGGGCACGGCTACACCTTC
CDR3 protein: CASSTGHGYTF
J gene: TRBJ1-2
V gene: TRBV19
D gene: -
clone size: -

CDR3 DNA: TGTGCCAGCAGGGATACAGGGAATCCGGGGGGCTACACCTTC
CDR3 protein: CASRDTGNPGGYTF
J gene: TRBJ1-2
V gene: TRBV2
D gene: -
clone size: -

CDR3 DNA: TGTGCCAGCAGTTTAACCAGGTTCCACAATGAGCAGTTCTTC
CDR3 protein: CASSLTRFHNEQFF
J gene: TRBJ2-1
V gene: TRBV28
D gene: -
clone size: -

CDR3 DNA: TGTGCCAGCAGCAAAGCGGCAGGGGGCTTTCCTGAAGCTTTCTTT
CDR3 protein: CASSKAAGGFPEAFF
J gene: TRBJ1-1
V gene: TRBV11-2
D gene: TRBD1
clone size: -

CDR3 DNA: TGTGCCAGTAGCAACTCAGATACGCAGTATTTT
CDR3 protein: CASSNSDTQYF
J gene: TRBJ2-3
V gene: TRBV19
D gene: -
clone size: -

CDR3 DNA: TGTGCCAGCAGCCCCGACAGGGGTAATCAGCCCCAGCATTTT
CDR3 protein: CASSPDRGNQPQHF
J gene: TRBJ1-5
V gene: TRBV2
D gene: TRBD1
clone size: few

CDR3 DNA: TGTGCCAGTAGTACCCTGGGACAGGCCACATTCCAGCCCCAGCATTTT
CDR3 protein: CASSTLGQATFQPQHF
J gene: TRBJ1-5
V gene: TRBV19
D gene: TRBD1
clone size: -

CDR3 DNA: TGTGCCAGCAGCCGTAGAGAAATCTCCTATGGCTACACCTTC
CDR3 protein: CASSRREISYGYTF
J gene: TRBJ1-2
V gene: TRBV7-2
D gene: -
clone size: -

CDR3 DNA: TGTGCCAGCAGCCAAGTAGGACAGGGGTCATACGAGCAGTACTTC
CDR3 protein: CASSQVGQGSYEQYF
J gene: TRBJ2-7
V gene: TRBV4-2
D gene: TRBD1
clone size: -

CDR3 DNA: TGTGCCACCAGGCCCGGGAATAACTATGGCTACACCTTC
CDR3 protein: CATRPGNNYGYTF
J gene: TRBJ1-2
V gene: TRBV6-6
D gene: -
clone size: many

CDR3 DNA: TGCAGTGCTAGTCTCAGGGTCCCAGATACGCAGTATTTT
CDR3 protein: CSASLRVPDTQYF
J gene: TRBJ2-3
V gene: TRBV20-1
D gene: -
clone size: -